What follows is one TCR beta chain and its context. Its antigen is undetermined. The sample is drawn from a study of monozygotic twins with inflammatory bowel disease. Study-level findings and limits: IBD patients shared fewer clonotypes with others than healthy twins, especially with disease activity. Healthy co-twins had higher TCRbeta inverse Simpson diversity than their IBD twins.

The draw for each donor consisted of a single 2.5 ml blood sample. This CDR3 comprises 13 residues. Germline V lookup: CDR1 LGHDT, CDR2 YNNKEL (reference sequence). UMIs incorporating a 6-nucleotide sample barcode were appended by means of template switching. TCRdb reprocessed the 5' RACE reads and stores each CDR3 protein as one record, lacking DNA. The listing contains around 200,000 distinct CDR3 sequences. V usage is TRBV3-1 and J usage is TRBJ1-2; the D call of TRBD1 rests on TCRdb alone, since no DNA is present to check it. The sequence was obtained from a human donor with ulcerative colitis or Crohn's disease, or a healthy co-twin of an affected twin (not recorded which). The sample was blood. Here the CDR3 reads CTSSYRDNYGYTF.